Following are 5 T cell receptor beta chains from one sample sequenced in a study of blood T cell repertoires in COVID-19. Sequenced by immunoSEQ multiplex PCR; TCRdb stores in-frame clones only, minus some. This sample carries 95,000 to 100,000 clones, over 80% of them seen once, and the ten largest clones take 5.7%. Sample: peripheral blood. These receptors all stem from a man aged 50-60 years with active COVID-19.

The genes are TRBV6-1 and TRBJ2-3; D is possibly TRBD1 (5 bases). The CDR3 contains 15 residues. Between the trimmed V and J ends, which lost 1 base and 4 bases, there was a span of 12 bases. Germline V lookup: CDR1 MNHNS, CDR2 SASEGT. CDR3 DNA sequence: TGTGCCAGCAGTGAAGGGACAAGTGGAGCAGATACGCAGTATTTT. This translates into CASSEGTSGADTQYF.

This clone has just one count. The CDR3 DNA sequence: TGTGCCAGTAGTGTCGGACTGGACTCCTACAATGAGCAGTTCTTC. Translation: CASSVGLDSYNEQFF. The J gene is TRBJ2-1, the V gene TRBV19; D perhaps matches TRBD2 (5 bases). Trimming shortened V by 5 bases and J by 0 bases, and 11 bases separated the two germline ends. This CDR3 comprises 15 residues. Germline V gene lookup returns CDR1 LNHDA and CDR2 SQIVND (reference sequence). Full variable domain (outside the CDR3, taken from reference TRBV19 and TRBJ2-1): DGGITQSPKYLFRKEGQNVTLSCEQNLNHDAMYWYRQDPGQGLRLIYYSQIVNDFQKGDIAEGYSVSREKKESFPLTVTSAQKNPTAFYLCASSVGLDSYNEQFFGPGTRLTVL.

This clone occurred once. CDR3 sequence (DNA): TGTGCCAGCACCCCGGGGGTCGACAGGGGAGAGACCCAGTACTTC. This encodes CASTPGVDRGETQYF. The chain combines TRBV6-5 with TRBJ2-5; the match to TRBD1 covers 8 bases. The CDR3 is 15 residues long. CDR1 and CDR2 (germline): MNHEY, SVGAGI. Unmatched junction bases numbered 11, after V lost 7 bases and J lost 4 bases.

On this clone: An end of the junction does not agree with germline; a read error may underlie this. The CDR3 here is CVTRGPDEKLFF. CDR3 bases: TGTGTCACCAGGGGGCCCGATGAAAAACTGTTTTTT. The chain carries TRBV15 and TRBJ1-4; 8 bases line up with TRBD1. The CDR3 consists of 12 residues. Germline assignment: CDR1 LNHNV and CDR2 YYDKDF (reference sequence). The full variable domain, in which reference TRBV15 and TRBJ1-4 provide the parts outside the CDR3, is DAMVIQNPRYQVTQFGKPVTLSCSQTLNHNVMYWYQQKSSQAPKLLFHYYDKDFNNEADTPDNFQSRRPNTSFCFLDIRSPGLGDTAMYLCVTRGPDEKLFFGSGTQLSVL.

The chain combines TRBV6-1 with TRBJ2-5; 14 bases are shared with TRBD2. Germline V gene lookup returns CDR1 MNHNS and CDR2 SASEGT. With 6 bases clipped from V and 5 bases from J, the junction kept 5 bases outside the gene matches. The CDR3 has 15 amino acids. CDR3 sequence (DNA): TGTGCCAGCAGCCGACTAGCGGGAGGGAGGGAGACCCAGTACTTC. Translation: CASSRLAGGRETQYF.